This T cell receptor (beta chain) derives from a study of cytomegalovirus exposure and HLA in healthy donors. For the study at large: The platform used for the 110 or so validation repertoires matched that of the roughly 700 first-cohort repertoires, a later analysis reported. Regarding the study as a whole: According to the study, 150 to 200 TCR beta chains were cytomegalovirus-associated. Later, an analysis found that TCR clusters from the first cohort tended to co-occur in the roughly 120 validation repertoires. Under in vitro conditions, three CMV-associated chains were confirmed as specific for CMV antigens.

Trimming took off 4 bases at V and 7 bases at J, with 5 bases between the two ends. This CDR3 comprises 10 residues. In germline, CDR1 is MNHEY, CDR2 SVGAGI. With regard to this clone: Antigen: not known.

The assay was immunoSEQ multiplex PCR, and TCRdb's table has in-frame clones only and misses some. The sample consists of under 100,000 clones, 96% of them appearing once. The V and J genes are TRBV6-5 and TRBJ2-7, with D unclear. Source material: PBMCs. The sequence came from a young man in good health and CMV-seronegative. As DNA, the CDR3 is TGTGCCAGCAGTTCCCTAGAGCAGTACGTC. Translating it yields CASSSLEQYV.